This record looks at one TCR beta chain sequence and its context. Its antigen is not identified. The data belong to a study of CD8 T cells in ankylosing spondylitis. Study outcomes and limitations: Blood of patients with ankylosing spondylitis appeared to be characterized by a TCR beta motif of eight or nine highly homologous variants.

The CDR3 is 12 amino acids. V was clipped by 4 bases and J by 4 bases, with 9 bases between them. Germline values: CDR1 SGHDT, CDR2 YYEEEE. TCRdb re-called the 5' RACE reads through MiXCR, storing one row per CDR3 protein. The sample yields about 700,000 distinct CDR3 sequences, over 15% seen once. This chain connects TRBV5-6 to TRBJ2-7, with D maybe TRBD2 (5 bases). The receptor was derived from a male donor with ankylosing spondylitis. Sequencing was performed on blood, either unsorted or a sorted T cell fraction (not recorded which). Written as DNA, the CDR3 is TGTGCCAGCAGCCGAAGCGGTTACGAGCAGTACTTC. It codes for CASSRSGYEQYF.